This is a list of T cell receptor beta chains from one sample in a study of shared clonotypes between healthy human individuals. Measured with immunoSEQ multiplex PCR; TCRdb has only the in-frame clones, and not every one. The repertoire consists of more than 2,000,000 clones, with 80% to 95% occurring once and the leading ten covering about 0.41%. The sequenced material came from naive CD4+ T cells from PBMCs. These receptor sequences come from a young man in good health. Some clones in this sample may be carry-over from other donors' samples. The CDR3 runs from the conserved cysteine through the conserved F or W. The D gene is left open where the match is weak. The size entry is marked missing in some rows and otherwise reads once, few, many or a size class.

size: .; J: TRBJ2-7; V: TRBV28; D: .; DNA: TGTGCCAGCAGTTTTAACCGCTACGAGCAGTACTTC; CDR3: CASSFNRYEQYF
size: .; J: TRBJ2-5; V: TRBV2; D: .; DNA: TGTGCCAGCACTCCAGGGTGGGGGACGGGGTACTTC; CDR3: CASTPGWGTGYF
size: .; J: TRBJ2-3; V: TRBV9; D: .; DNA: TGTGCCAGCAGCCCTACCCTAGCAACAGGGTACGTCCGCACAGATACGCAGTATTTT; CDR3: CASSPTLATGYVRTDTQYF
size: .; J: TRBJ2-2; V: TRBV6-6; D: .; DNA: TGTGCCAGCAGTTACGGTTGGACAGAGAACACCGGGGAGCTGTTTTTT; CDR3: CASSYGWTENTGELFF
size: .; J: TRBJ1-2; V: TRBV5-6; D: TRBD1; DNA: TGTGCCAGCAGCAGGACAGGGGATCCCGTCCCGGGCTACACCTTC; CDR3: CASSRTGDPVPGYTF
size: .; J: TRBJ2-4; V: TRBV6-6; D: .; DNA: TGTGCCAGCAATCCAAACCCCGGGGACATTCAGTACTTC; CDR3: CASNPNPGDIQYF
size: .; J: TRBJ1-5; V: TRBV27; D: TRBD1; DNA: TGTGCCAGCAGCTTAGCGGGACAGGGTAATCAGCCCCAGCATTTT; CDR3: CASSLAGQGNQPQHF
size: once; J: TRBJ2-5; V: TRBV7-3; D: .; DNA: TGTGCCAGCAGCCGGCGGCAGCAAGAGACCCAGTACTTC; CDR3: CASSRRQQETQYF
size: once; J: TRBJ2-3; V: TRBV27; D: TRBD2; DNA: TGTGCCAGCAGTTCCTCGGGACTAGTGTTCTTGTGGACAGATACGCAGTATTTT; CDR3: CASSSSGLVFLWTDTQYF
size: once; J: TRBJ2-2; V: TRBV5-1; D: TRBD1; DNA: TGCGCCAGCCTACTGACAGGGGGCGCGGTCACCGGGGAGCTGTTTTTT; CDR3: CASLLTGGAVTGELFF
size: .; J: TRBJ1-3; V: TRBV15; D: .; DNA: TGTGCCACCAGTAGACAAATCAACTCTGGAAACACCATATATTTT; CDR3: CATSRQINSGNTIYF
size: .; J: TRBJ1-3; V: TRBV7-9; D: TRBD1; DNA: TGTGCCAGCAGCTCCCGGGGACAGGACGGCTCTGGAAACACCATATATTTT; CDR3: CASSSRGQDGSGNTIYF
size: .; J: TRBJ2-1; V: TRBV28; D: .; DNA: TGTGCCAGCAGTTTAATGATTAACAATGAGCAGTTCTTC; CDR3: CASSLMINNEQFF
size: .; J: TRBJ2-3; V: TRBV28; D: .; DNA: TGTGCCAGCAGTCCCCCAGGGGCGGAAGATACGCAGTATTTT; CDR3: CASSPPGAEDTQYF
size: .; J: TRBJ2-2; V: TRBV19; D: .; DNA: TGTGCCAGTAGTTCCGTACCAGCGAGGGGCGGGGAGCTGTTTTTT; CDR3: CASSSVPARGGELFF
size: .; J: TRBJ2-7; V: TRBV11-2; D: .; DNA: TGTGCCAGCAGCTTATCTGGGATACTCTCCTACGAGCAGTACTTC; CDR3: CASSLSGILSYEQYF
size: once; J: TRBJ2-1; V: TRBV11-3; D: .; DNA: TGTGCCAGCAGCTTAGGGGGAGGCGGTGAGCAGTTCTTC; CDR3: CASSLGGGGEQFF
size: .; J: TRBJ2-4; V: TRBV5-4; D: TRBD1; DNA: TGTGCCAGCAGCCCGGGGAGTACCGGGACAGGGAACATTCAGTACTTC; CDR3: CASSPGSTGTGNIQYF